The 27 T cell receptor beta chains in this list originate from one sample, sequenced in a study of vaccination and CD4 T cells after COVID-19. Treatment described: roughly ten-day PBMC culture with coronavirus spike peptide pools or control peptides (ViraFEST assay). Pre-COVID-19 pandemic sampling (2011-2018) yielded the unexposed donor's CD4+ T cells. The antigens for these receptors are not known. An Oncomine TCR Beta short-read assay was used to sequence the DNA from cultured CD4+ T cells. Via MiXCR, TCRdb re-called the PCR reads, giving one row per CDR3 protein. The sample contains 6,500 to 9,500 distinct CDR3 sequences, 40% to 60% of which appear only once. The material sequenced was CD4+ T cells from blood, cultured in vitro. The receptor source for this set is a human donor in good health.

V and J are TRBV6-1 and TRBJ2-3; 7 bases align to TRBD2. The CDR3 is 16 residues long. The germline V gene has CDR1 MNHNS and CDR2 SASEGT. V lost 5 bases and J lost 2; bases outside the gene matches: 10. In nucleotides, the CDR3 is TGTGCCAGCAGTCCGGTGGGGGGGGGGTACACAGATACGCAGTATTTT. As protein: CASSPVGGGYTDTQYF.

This clonotype was found a few times. This chain connects TRBV6-1 to TRBJ1-5; D may be TRBD1 (6 bases). This CDR3 spans 16 amino acids. The ends were cut back, 5 bases at V and 1 base at J, with 15 bases in the middle. Germline V lookup: CDR1 MNHNS, CDR2 SASEGT. The CDR3 is CASSKQGGGSNQPQHF. The CDR3 coding sequence is TGTGCCAGCAGTAAACAGGGAGGGGGAAGCAATCAGCCCCAGCATTTT.

The chain uses TRBV5-1 and TRBJ2-5; 7 nucleotides align to TRBD2. From germline, CDR1 is SGHRS and CDR2 YFSETQ. Trimming took 1 base from V and 1 from J; bases not matched to a gene: 7. CDR3 length: 16 amino acids. The CDR3 reads CASSLSGLSGQETQYF. CDR3 sequence (DNA): TGCGCCAGCAGCTTGTCGGGACTATCGGGCCAAGAGACCCAGTACTTC.

CDR3 coding DNA: TGTGCCACCAGCACACGGGCTACGAACACTGAAGCTTTCTTT. It encodes CATSTRATNTEAFF. The chain carries TRBV15 and TRBJ1-1; D call uncertain. CDR1 is LNHNV and CDR2 is YYDKDF in the germline V gene (reference sequence). The length of the CDR3 is 14 residues. V gave up 4 bases and J gave up 1 base, with 10 bases separating them.

In this sample, this clonotype turned up a few times. V and J are TRBV19 and TRBJ2-7, with 7 positions matching TRBD1. Germline lookup yields CDR1 LNHDA and CDR2 SQIVND (reference sequence). The CDR3 consists of 18 residues. Losses at the gene ends were 5 bases for V and 0 bases for J; bases not matched to a gene: 16. The CDR3: CASSVTLTQGPSSYEQYF. The CDR3 nucleotides read TGTGCCAGTAGTGTAACTCTTACACAGGGGCCCTCCTCCTACGAGCAGTACTTC. Filled out from reference TRBV19 and TRBJ2-7, the complete variable domain reads DGGITQSPKYLFRKEGQNVTLSCEQNLNHDAMYWYRQDPGQGLRLIYYSQIVNDFQKGDIAEGYSVSREKKESFPLTVTSAQKNPTAFYLCASSVTLTQGPSSYEQYFGPGTRLTVT.

This clonotype was observed a few times. This sequence joins TRBV20-1 and TRBJ1-5; D ambiguous. V lost 2 bases, J lost 3 bases, and 8 bases lay in between. Per the germline V gene, CDR1 is DFQATT and CDR2 is SNEGSKA (reference sequence). The CDR3 spans 13 residues. The CDR3 spells CSARMGYNQPQHF. CDR3 nucleotide sequence: TGCAGTGCTAGAATGGGTTACAATCAGCCCCAGCATTTT.

This rearrangement joins TRBV6-5 to TRBJ2-7, with a tentative D call TRBD1 (6 bases). V lost 0 bases, J lost 4 bases, and 10 bases lay in between. This CDR3 spans 14 amino acids. CDR1 is MNHEY, CDR2 SVGAGI, per germline. CDR3 loop: CASSYSDRQYEQYF. In DNA, the CDR3 is TGTGCCAGCAGTTACTCGGACAGACAATACGAGCAGTACTTC.

This chain connects TRBV6-1 to TRBJ2-3; 7 bases map to TRBD2. The V and J ends lost 5 bases and 6 bases, in that order; junction bases with no gene match: 8. Germline values: CDR1 MNHNS, CDR2 SASEGT. The CDR3 has 14 residues. CDR3 DNA: TGTGCCAGCAGTACCCCGACTAGCCTGGATACGCAGTATTTT. Protein sequence: CASSTPTSLDTQYF.

The chain uses TRBV7-8 and TRBJ1-6; D gene uncertain. The length of the CDR3 is 15 residues. Trimming took off 7 bases at V and 0 bases at J, with 10 bases between the two ends. Germline assignment: CDR1 SGHVS and CDR2 FQNEAQ. The CDR3 sequence: CASTKGSSYNSPLHF. CDR3 coding DNA: TGTGCCAGCACCAAAGGGAGCTCCTATAATTCACCCCTCCACTTT.

The rearrangement joins TRBV24-1 to TRBJ1-2; D unresolved. V dropped 4 bases and J dropped 2 bases, with 13 bases sitting between them. The CDR3 covers 15 residues. In germline, CDR1 is KGHDR, CDR2 SFDVKD. The chain's CDR3 is CATSERSLGNYGYTF. The CDR3 bases are TGTGCCACCAGTGAGAGGAGCCTAGGGAACTATGGCTACACCTTC.

The V and J genes are TRBV11-2 and TRBJ1-1; D uncertain. The V end lost 2 bases, the J end lost 1 base, and 11 bases lay between the germline ends. Germline V lookup: CDR1 SGHAT, CDR2 FQNNGV. This CDR3 has 15 amino acids. CDR3: CASSLLGQTNTEAFF. The CDR3 DNA sequence: TGTGCCAGCAGCTTATTAGGGCAAACGAACACTGAAGCTTTCTTT.

The chain couples TRBV25-1 to TRBJ1-1; weak D call: TRBD1 (6 bases). The CDR3 extends over 18 amino acids. CDR1 is MGHDK and CDR2 is SYGVNS in the germline V gene. The V end was cut by 5 bases, the J end by 1 base, with 23 bases between. CDR3 sequence (DNA): TGTGCCAGCAGTTCTGATCACTCCGACGGAGGGGGGAACACTGAAGCTTTCTTT. The encoded protein is CASSSDHSDGGGNTEAFF.

V gene TRBV7-4 combines with J gene TRBJ2-5; possible D gene TRBD2, 6 bases. Germline V gene lookup returns CDR1 SGHVT and CDR2 SQSDAQ. The CDR3 consists of 14 residues. The V end was cut by 5 bases, the J end by 7 bases, with 17 bases between. CDR3 bases: TGTGCCAGCAGCGTAGAAGCTGCGGGGAGGACCCAGTACTTC. Protein product: CASSVEAAGRTQYF. Combining the CDR3 with reference TRBV7-4 and TRBJ2-5 gives the whole variable domain GAGVSQSPRYKVAKRGRDVALRCDSISGHVTLYWYRQTLGQGSEVLTYSQSDAQRDKSGRPSGRFSAERPERSVSTLKIQRTEQGDSAVYLCASSVEAAGRTQYFGPGTRLLVL.

The chain uses TRBV27 and TRBJ2-7; 10 bases map to TRBD1. The CDR3 consists of 15 residues. The V and J ends lost 4 bases and 5 bases, in that order; junction bases with no gene match: 8. CDR1 MNHEY and CDR2 SMNVEV come from the germline V gene (reference sequence). CDR3 residues: CASSSHRDRGHEQYF. CDR3 DNA sequence: TGTGCCAGCAGTTCGCACCGGGACAGGGGTCACGAGCAGTACTTC.

CDR3 nucleotide sequence: TGTGCCACCAGCAGGGGGCCAAACGACGAAGCTTTCTTT. Protein product: CATSRGPNDEAFF. This sequence joins TRBV15 and TRBJ1-1; D possibly corresponds to TRBD1 (5 bases). Germline V gene sequence: CDR1 LNHNV, CDR2 YYDKDF (reference sequence). This CDR3 region has 13 residues. Trimming took 3 bases from V and 8 from J, leaving 13 bases between them.

V is TRBV19 and J is TRBJ1-2; D gene ambiguous. The V end lost 8 bases, the J end lost 6 bases, and 7 bases lay between the germline ends. Germline V CDR1 and CDR2: LNHDA, SQIVND (reference sequence). CDR3 length equals 10 residues. CDR3 in DNA: TGTGCCAGTGCCAGAGATGGCTACACCTTC. Translating it yields CASARDGYTF. Together with reference TRBV19 and TRBJ1-2, the CDR3 gives the full variable domain: DGGITQSPKYLFRKEGQNVTLSCEQNLNHDAMYWYRQDPGQGLRLIYYSQIVNDFQKGDIAEGYSVSREKKESFPLTVTSAQKNPTAFYLCASARDGYTFGSGTRLTVV.

V is TRBV7-2 and J is TRBJ1-2, with D perhaps matching TRBD1 (5 bases). CDR3 length: 14 amino acids. Trimming pared 6 bases from V and 4 bases from J, leaving 15 bases between. Germline V gene sequence: CDR1 SGHTA, CDR2 FQGNSA. CDR3 amino acids: CASRPSGAPYGYTF. The CDR3 DNA reads as TGTGCCAGCAGGCCGAGTGGGGCTCCCTATGGCTACACCTTC.

The rearrangement joins TRBV6-2 or TRBV6-3 to TRBJ2-1; the match to TRBD2 covers 9 bases. Germline trimming cut 2 bases from V and 0 bases from J; bases unmatched to any gene: 8. This CDR3 comprises 18 residues. Germline V CDR1 and CDR2: MNHEY, SVGEGT. CDR3 residues: CASSYHRAGGISYNEQFF. CDR3 coding DNA: TGTGCCAGCAGTTACCATCGAGCGGGGGGCATCTCCTACAATGAGCAGTTCTTC.

This clonotype was detected a few times. The V gene is TRBV7-2, the J gene TRBJ2-7; 9 nucleotides match TRBD1. The CDR3 is 13 amino acids. V shed 1 base and J 7 bases; nucleotides not matched to a gene: 2. Germline-derived CDR1 and CDR2 are SGHTA and FQGNSA. This CDR3 is CASSLGQGVEQYF. The CDR3 DNA is TGTGCCAGCAGCTTAGGACAGGGGGTTGAGCAGTACTTC.

The rearrangement joins TRBV5-4 to TRBJ1-1, with D uncertain. V gave up 1 base and J gave up 4 bases, with 8 bases separating them. CDR1 and CDR2 (germline): SGHNT, YYREEE (reference sequence). This CDR3 contains 13 residues. Written as DNA, the CDR3 is TGTGCCAGCAGCTTGACAGACGGCACTGAAGCTTTCTTT. This codes for CASSLTDGTEAFF.

This clonotype was counted only a few times. This sequence joins TRBV7-2 and TRBJ1-2; D gene uncertain. This CDR3 contains 15 residues. Trimming stripped 0 bases from V and 4 bases from J, with 12 bases between. In germline, CDR1 is SGHTA, CDR2 FQGNSA. CDR3 bases: TGTGCCAGCAGCTTAGCGGCGACTATTACCTATGGCTACACCTTC. Its protein is CASSLAATITYGYTF.

The chain links TRBV29-1 to TRBJ1-1, with D tentatively TRBD1 (6 bases). The CDR3 spans 12 residues. Trimming took off 6 bases at V and 0 bases at J, with 8 bases between the two ends. Germline CDR1 reads SQVTM; CDR2 reads ANQGSEA. The CDR3 sequence: CSVRDMNTEAFF. The CDR3 nucleotides read TGCAGCGTCCGGGACATGAACACTGAAGCTTTCTTT.

The chain employs TRBV6-2 or TRBV6-3 and TRBJ2-7; unclear D gene. The CDR3 covers 14 residues. Germline CDR1 reads MNHEY; CDR2 reads SVGEGT. Trimming cost V 0 bases and J 3 bases, with 9 bases left between them. This CDR3 is CASSYSGVDYEQYF. The CDR3 DNA reads as TGTGCCAGCAGTTACTCAGGAGTGGACTACGAGCAGTACTTC.

V gene TRBV5-1 combines with J gene TRBJ2-3; 10 positions agree with TRBD2. V dropped 0 bases and J dropped 4; count of bases not matched to a gene: 8. CDR3 length equals 17 residues. Germline V gene lookup returns CDR1 SGHRS and CDR2 YFSETQ. The chain's CDR3 is CASSLGPSGSRADTQYF. The CDR3 region has the DNA TGCGCCAGCAGCTTGGGTCCTAGCGGGAGTAGGGCAGATACGCAGTATTTT.

This chain uses TRBV6-2 or TRBV6-3 with TRBJ2-3, with D unresolved. The V end lost 10 bases, the J end lost 4 bases, and 12 bases lay between the germline ends. CDR1 is MNHEY and CDR2 is SVGEGT in the germline V gene. This CDR3 comprises 12 residues. The CDR3 DNA follows: TGTGCCACTTCTAGTTCGTCAGATACGCAGTATTTT. Translation gives CATSSSSDTQYF.

This chain links TRBV4-1 with TRBJ1-2; a possible D gene is TRBD1 (5 bases). This CDR3 region has 13 residues. V was trimmed by 1 base and J by 7 bases, leaving 10 bases between them. CDR1 is MGHRA and CDR2 is YSYEKL in the germline V gene. CDR3 nucleotide sequence: TGCGCCAGCAGCCAAGTGGGGGTTGGTGGCTACACCTTC. The encoded protein is CASSQVGVGGYTF.

V is TRBV20-1 and J is TRBJ2-1, with D maybe TRBD2 (7 bases). CDR1 and CDR2 from the germline V gene are DFQATT and SNEGSKA (reference sequence). V was cut by 3 bases and J by 4 bases, with 19 bases left in between. The CDR3 runs to 16 residues. The CDR3 DNA follows: TGCAGTGCTAGCGGGGGGCCACCGGTATGGTACAATGAGCAGTTCTTC. Protein sequence: CSASGGPPVWYNEQFF.